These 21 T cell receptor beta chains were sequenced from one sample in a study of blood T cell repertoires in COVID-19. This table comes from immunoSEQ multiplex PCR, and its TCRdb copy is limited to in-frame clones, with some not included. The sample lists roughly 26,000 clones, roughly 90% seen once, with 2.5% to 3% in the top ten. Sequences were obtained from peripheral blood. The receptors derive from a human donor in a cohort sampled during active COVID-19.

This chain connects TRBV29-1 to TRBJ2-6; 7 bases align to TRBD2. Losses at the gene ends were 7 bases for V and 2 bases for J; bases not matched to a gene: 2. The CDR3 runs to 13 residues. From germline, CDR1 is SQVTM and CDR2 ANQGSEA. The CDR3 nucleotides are TGCAGCGGACGGGAGGCTGGGGCCAACGTCCTGACTTTC. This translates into CSGREAGANVLTF.

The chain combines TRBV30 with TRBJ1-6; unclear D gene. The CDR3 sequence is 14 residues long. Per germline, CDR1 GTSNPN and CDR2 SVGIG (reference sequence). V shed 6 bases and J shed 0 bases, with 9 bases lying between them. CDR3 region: CACYGSSYNSPLHF. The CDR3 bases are TGTGCCTGCTACGGGAGCTCCTATAATTCACCCCTCCACTTT.

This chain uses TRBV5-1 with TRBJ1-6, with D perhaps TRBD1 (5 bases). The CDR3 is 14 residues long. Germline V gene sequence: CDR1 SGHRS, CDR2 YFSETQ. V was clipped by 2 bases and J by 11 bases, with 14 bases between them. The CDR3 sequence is CASSFTGPRAPLHF. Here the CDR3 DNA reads TGCGCCAGCAGCTTCACCGGGCCCAGGGCACCCCTCCACTTT.

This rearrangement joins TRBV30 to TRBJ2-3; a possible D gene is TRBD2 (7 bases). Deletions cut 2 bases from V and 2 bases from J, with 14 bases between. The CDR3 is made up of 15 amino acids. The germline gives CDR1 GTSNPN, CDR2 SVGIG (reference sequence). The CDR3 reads CAWSPAGAFTDTQYF. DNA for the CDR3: TGTGCCTGGAGTCCCGCGGGGGCCTTCACAGATACGCAGTATTTT.

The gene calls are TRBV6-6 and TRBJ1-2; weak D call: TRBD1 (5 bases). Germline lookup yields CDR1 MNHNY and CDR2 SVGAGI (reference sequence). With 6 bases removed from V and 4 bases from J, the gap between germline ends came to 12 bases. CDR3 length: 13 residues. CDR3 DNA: TGTGCCAGCAGCCAGGGTTTAGGCTATGGCTACACCTTC. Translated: CASSQGLGYGYTF.

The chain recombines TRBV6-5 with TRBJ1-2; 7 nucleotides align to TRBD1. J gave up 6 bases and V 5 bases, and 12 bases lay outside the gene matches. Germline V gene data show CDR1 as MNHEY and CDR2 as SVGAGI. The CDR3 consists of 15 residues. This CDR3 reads CASSSQGGFVHGYTF. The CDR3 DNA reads TGTGCCAGCAGTAGCCAGGGGGGATTCGTCCATGGCTACACCTTC.

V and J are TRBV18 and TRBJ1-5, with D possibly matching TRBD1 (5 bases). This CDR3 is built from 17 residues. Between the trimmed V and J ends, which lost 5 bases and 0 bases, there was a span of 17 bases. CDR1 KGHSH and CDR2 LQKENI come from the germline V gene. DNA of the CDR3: TGTGCCAGCTCAAAAGAGACAGTATCTGCTAGCAATCAGCCCCAGCATTTT. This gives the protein CASSKETVSASNQPQHF.

The CDR3 loop is CASRGGNYEQYF. In DNA form, the CDR3 reads TGTGCCAGCAGGGGAGGGAACTACGAGCAGTACTTC. V and J are TRBV2 and TRBJ2-7; 7 nucleotides align to TRBD2. J was trimmed by 3 bases and V by 6 bases; bases with no gene match: 2. The CDR3 covers 12 residues. Germline CDR1 is SNHLY and CDR2 is FYNNEI. The whole variable domain, filled in from reference TRBV2 and TRBJ2-7, reads EPEVTQTPSHQVTQMGQEVILRCVPISNHLYFYWYRQILGQKVEFLVSFYNNEISEKSEIFDDQFSVERPDGSNFTLKIRSTKLEDSAMYFCASRGGNYEQYFGPGTRLTVT.

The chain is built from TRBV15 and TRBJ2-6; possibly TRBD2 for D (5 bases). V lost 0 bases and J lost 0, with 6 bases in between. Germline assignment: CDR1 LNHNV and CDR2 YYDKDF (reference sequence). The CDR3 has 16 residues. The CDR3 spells CATSRDGDSGANVLTF. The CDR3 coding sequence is TGTGCCACCAGCAGAGACGGGGACTCTGGGGCCAACGTCCTGACTTTC.

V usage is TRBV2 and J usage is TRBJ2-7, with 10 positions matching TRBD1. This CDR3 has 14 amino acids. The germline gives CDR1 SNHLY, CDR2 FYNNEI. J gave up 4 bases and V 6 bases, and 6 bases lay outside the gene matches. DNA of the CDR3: TGTGCCAGCAGCGCCGGGACAGGGGTGTACGAGCAGTACTTC. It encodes CASSAGTGVYEQYF.

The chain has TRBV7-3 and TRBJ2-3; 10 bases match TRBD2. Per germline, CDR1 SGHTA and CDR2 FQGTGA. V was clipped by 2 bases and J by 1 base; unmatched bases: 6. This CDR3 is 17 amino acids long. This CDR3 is CASSLAAGGPGTDTQYF. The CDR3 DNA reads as TGTGCCAGCAGCTTAGCAGCGGGGGGGCCTGGCACAGATACGCAGTATTTT.

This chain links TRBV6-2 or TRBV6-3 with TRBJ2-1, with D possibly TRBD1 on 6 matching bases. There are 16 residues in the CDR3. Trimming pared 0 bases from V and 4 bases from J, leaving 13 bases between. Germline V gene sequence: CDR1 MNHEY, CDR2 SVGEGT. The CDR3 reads CASSYSTGTLYNEQFF. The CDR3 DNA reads TGTGCCAGCAGTTACTCGACGGGGACACTTTACAATGAGCAGTTCTTC.

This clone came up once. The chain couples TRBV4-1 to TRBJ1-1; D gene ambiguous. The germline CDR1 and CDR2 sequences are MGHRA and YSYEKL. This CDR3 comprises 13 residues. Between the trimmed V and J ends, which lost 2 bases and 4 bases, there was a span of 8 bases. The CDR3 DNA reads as TGCGCCAGCAGCCAATTTGAGTCCACTGAAGCTTTCTTT. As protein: CASSQFESTEAFF.

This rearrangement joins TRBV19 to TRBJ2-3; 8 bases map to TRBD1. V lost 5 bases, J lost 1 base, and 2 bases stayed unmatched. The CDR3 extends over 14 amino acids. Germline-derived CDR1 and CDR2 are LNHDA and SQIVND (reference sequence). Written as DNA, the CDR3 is TGTGCCAGTAGTCGGGACAGGCGCACAGATACGCAGTATTTT. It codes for CASSRDRRTDTQYF.

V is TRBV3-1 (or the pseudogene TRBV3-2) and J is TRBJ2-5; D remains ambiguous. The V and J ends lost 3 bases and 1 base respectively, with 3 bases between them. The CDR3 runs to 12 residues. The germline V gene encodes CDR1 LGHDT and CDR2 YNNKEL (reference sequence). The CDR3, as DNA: TGTGCCAGCAGCCACCTCCAAGAGACCCAGTACTTC. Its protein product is CASSHLQETQYF.

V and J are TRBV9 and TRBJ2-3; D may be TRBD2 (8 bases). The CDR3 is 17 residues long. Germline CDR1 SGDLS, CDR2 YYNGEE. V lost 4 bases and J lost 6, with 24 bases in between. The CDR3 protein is CASSSRGGTDTIDTQYF. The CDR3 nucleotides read TGTGCCAGCAGCTCTCGGGGGGGGACAGATACGATCGATACGCAGTATTTT.

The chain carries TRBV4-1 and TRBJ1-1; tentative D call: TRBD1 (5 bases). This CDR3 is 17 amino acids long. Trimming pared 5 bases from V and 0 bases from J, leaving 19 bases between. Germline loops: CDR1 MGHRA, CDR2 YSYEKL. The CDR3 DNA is TGCGCCAGCAGCTCACGGACACTTGCATTTATGAACACTGAAGCTTTCTTT. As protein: CASSSRTLAFMNTEAFF.

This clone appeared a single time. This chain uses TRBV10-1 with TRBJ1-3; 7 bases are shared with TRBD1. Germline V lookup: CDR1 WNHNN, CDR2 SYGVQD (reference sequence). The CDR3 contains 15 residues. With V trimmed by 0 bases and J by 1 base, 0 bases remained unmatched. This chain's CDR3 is CASSESGQSGNTIYF. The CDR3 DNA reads TGCGCCAGCAGTGAGTCGGGACAGTCTGGAAACACCATATATTTT.

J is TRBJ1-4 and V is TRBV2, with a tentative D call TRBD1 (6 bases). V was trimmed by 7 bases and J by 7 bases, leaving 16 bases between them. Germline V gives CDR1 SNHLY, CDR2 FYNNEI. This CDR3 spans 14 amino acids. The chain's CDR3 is CASNFGGGGEKLFF. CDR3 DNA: TGTGCCAGCAACTTTGGGGGCGGCGGTGAAAAACTGTTTTTT.

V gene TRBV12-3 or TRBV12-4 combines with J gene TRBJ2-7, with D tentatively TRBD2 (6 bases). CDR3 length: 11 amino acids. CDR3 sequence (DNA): TGTGCCAGCAGCCGGGGACTCCGGCCCCACGTC. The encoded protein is CASSRGLRPHV.

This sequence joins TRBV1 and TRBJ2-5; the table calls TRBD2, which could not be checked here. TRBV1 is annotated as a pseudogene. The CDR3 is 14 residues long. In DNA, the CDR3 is TGCACCAGCGCATCAGCGGGGGGCGAAGAGACCCAGTACTTC. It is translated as CTSASAGGEETQYF.